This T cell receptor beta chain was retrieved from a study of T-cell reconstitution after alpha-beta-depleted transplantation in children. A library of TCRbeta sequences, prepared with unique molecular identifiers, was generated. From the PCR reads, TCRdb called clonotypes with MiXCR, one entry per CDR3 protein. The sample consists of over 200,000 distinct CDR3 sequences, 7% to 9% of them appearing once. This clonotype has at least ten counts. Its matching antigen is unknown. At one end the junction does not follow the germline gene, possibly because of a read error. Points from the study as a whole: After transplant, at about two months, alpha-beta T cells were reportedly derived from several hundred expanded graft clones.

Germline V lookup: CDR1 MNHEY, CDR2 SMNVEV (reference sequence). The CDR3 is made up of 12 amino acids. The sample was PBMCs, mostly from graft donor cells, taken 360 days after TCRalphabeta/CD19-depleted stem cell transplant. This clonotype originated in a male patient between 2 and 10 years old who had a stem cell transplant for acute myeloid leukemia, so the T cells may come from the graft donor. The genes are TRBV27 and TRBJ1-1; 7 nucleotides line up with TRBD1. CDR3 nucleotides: TGTGCCAGCAGTTTATCGGGAGGGGGCCCTATCTTT. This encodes CASSLSGGGPIF.